This TCR beta chain was recovered during a study of blood T cell repertoires in COVID-19. Looking at the study overall: From T cells, B-cell-depleted T cells, or PBMCs came the material, which was cDNA or gDNA.

This CDR3 is built from 12 residues. The V end was cut by 2 bases, the J end by 4 bases, with 5 bases between. Germline CDR1 is LNHDA and CDR2 is SQIVND (reference sequence). This clone was seen only a few times. As originally analysed: Using reference gene primer amplification, nucleated cell counts were estimated. Generated by immunoSEQ multiplex PCR, the TCRdb table keeps only in-frame clones and is missing some. V and J calls and clone size follow that table, whereas D and trimming were derived from the DNA. This sample has 200,000 to 250,000 clones; roughly 94% occur once, and the top ten carry approximately 1.2%.

This clonotype originated in a man younger than 40 with acute or convalescent COVID-19. The material sequenced was peripheral blood. The chain joins TRBV19 to TRBJ1-2, with D unresolved. CDR3 coding DNA: TGTGCCAGTAGTATAACTACCTATGGCTACACCTTC. Translating it yields CASSITTYGYTF. The full variable domain, completed using reference TRBV19 and TRBJ1-2, is DGGITQSPKYLFRKEGQNVTLSCEQNLNHDAMYWYRQDPGQGLRLIYYSQIVNDFQKGDIAEGYSVSREKKESFPLTVTSAQKNPTAFYLCASSITTYGYTFGSGTRLTVV.